Below, one T cell receptor (beta chain) is given with its context. Its antigen is currently unknown. CDR3 size: 15 residues. V lost 5 bases, J lost 5 bases, and 10 bases stayed unmatched. Germline V gives CDR1 SEHNR, CDR2 FQNEAQ (reference sequence). This entry is derived from a study of post-analysis software for immune sequencing data. Study information: Recorded disease courses covered relapsing-remitting, secondary progressive and progressive-relapsing multiple sclerosis. Some patients had no subtype annotation.

Presence of unique molecular identifiers characterized the TCR beta cDNA libraries. MiXCR was run by TCRdb on the PCR reads, yielding one entry per CDR3 protein. The data contain about 680,000 distinct CDR3 sequences, 59% of them seen just once; the ten biggest clones take up approximately 11%. The study's findings and limits: Normalized Chao1 diversity was significantly reduced in patients versus controls. F measure grouped same-batch samples tightly together. Controls showed lower frequencies than patients for 4 or 5 TRBV segments, and TRBV5-6, TRBV5-1 and TRBV20-1 were among these.

The V call is TRBV7-9, the J call TRBJ2-7; the match to TRBD1 covers 9 bases. This receptor was obtained from a girl aged 2 to 9 with multiple sclerosis. Sequenced: blood. The CDR3 DNA reads as TGTGCCAGCAGCCTCCCGGGGACAGGGCGCCACGAGCAGTACTTC. The encoded protein is CASSLPGTGRHEQYF. The entire variable domain, with the rest obtained from reference TRBV7-9 and TRBJ2-7, is as follows: DTGVSQNPRHKITKRGQNVTFRCDPISEHNRLYWYRQTLGQGPEFLTYFQNEAQLEKSRLLSDRFSAERPKGSFSTLEIQRTEQGDSAMYLCASSLPGTGRHEQYFGPGTRLTVT.